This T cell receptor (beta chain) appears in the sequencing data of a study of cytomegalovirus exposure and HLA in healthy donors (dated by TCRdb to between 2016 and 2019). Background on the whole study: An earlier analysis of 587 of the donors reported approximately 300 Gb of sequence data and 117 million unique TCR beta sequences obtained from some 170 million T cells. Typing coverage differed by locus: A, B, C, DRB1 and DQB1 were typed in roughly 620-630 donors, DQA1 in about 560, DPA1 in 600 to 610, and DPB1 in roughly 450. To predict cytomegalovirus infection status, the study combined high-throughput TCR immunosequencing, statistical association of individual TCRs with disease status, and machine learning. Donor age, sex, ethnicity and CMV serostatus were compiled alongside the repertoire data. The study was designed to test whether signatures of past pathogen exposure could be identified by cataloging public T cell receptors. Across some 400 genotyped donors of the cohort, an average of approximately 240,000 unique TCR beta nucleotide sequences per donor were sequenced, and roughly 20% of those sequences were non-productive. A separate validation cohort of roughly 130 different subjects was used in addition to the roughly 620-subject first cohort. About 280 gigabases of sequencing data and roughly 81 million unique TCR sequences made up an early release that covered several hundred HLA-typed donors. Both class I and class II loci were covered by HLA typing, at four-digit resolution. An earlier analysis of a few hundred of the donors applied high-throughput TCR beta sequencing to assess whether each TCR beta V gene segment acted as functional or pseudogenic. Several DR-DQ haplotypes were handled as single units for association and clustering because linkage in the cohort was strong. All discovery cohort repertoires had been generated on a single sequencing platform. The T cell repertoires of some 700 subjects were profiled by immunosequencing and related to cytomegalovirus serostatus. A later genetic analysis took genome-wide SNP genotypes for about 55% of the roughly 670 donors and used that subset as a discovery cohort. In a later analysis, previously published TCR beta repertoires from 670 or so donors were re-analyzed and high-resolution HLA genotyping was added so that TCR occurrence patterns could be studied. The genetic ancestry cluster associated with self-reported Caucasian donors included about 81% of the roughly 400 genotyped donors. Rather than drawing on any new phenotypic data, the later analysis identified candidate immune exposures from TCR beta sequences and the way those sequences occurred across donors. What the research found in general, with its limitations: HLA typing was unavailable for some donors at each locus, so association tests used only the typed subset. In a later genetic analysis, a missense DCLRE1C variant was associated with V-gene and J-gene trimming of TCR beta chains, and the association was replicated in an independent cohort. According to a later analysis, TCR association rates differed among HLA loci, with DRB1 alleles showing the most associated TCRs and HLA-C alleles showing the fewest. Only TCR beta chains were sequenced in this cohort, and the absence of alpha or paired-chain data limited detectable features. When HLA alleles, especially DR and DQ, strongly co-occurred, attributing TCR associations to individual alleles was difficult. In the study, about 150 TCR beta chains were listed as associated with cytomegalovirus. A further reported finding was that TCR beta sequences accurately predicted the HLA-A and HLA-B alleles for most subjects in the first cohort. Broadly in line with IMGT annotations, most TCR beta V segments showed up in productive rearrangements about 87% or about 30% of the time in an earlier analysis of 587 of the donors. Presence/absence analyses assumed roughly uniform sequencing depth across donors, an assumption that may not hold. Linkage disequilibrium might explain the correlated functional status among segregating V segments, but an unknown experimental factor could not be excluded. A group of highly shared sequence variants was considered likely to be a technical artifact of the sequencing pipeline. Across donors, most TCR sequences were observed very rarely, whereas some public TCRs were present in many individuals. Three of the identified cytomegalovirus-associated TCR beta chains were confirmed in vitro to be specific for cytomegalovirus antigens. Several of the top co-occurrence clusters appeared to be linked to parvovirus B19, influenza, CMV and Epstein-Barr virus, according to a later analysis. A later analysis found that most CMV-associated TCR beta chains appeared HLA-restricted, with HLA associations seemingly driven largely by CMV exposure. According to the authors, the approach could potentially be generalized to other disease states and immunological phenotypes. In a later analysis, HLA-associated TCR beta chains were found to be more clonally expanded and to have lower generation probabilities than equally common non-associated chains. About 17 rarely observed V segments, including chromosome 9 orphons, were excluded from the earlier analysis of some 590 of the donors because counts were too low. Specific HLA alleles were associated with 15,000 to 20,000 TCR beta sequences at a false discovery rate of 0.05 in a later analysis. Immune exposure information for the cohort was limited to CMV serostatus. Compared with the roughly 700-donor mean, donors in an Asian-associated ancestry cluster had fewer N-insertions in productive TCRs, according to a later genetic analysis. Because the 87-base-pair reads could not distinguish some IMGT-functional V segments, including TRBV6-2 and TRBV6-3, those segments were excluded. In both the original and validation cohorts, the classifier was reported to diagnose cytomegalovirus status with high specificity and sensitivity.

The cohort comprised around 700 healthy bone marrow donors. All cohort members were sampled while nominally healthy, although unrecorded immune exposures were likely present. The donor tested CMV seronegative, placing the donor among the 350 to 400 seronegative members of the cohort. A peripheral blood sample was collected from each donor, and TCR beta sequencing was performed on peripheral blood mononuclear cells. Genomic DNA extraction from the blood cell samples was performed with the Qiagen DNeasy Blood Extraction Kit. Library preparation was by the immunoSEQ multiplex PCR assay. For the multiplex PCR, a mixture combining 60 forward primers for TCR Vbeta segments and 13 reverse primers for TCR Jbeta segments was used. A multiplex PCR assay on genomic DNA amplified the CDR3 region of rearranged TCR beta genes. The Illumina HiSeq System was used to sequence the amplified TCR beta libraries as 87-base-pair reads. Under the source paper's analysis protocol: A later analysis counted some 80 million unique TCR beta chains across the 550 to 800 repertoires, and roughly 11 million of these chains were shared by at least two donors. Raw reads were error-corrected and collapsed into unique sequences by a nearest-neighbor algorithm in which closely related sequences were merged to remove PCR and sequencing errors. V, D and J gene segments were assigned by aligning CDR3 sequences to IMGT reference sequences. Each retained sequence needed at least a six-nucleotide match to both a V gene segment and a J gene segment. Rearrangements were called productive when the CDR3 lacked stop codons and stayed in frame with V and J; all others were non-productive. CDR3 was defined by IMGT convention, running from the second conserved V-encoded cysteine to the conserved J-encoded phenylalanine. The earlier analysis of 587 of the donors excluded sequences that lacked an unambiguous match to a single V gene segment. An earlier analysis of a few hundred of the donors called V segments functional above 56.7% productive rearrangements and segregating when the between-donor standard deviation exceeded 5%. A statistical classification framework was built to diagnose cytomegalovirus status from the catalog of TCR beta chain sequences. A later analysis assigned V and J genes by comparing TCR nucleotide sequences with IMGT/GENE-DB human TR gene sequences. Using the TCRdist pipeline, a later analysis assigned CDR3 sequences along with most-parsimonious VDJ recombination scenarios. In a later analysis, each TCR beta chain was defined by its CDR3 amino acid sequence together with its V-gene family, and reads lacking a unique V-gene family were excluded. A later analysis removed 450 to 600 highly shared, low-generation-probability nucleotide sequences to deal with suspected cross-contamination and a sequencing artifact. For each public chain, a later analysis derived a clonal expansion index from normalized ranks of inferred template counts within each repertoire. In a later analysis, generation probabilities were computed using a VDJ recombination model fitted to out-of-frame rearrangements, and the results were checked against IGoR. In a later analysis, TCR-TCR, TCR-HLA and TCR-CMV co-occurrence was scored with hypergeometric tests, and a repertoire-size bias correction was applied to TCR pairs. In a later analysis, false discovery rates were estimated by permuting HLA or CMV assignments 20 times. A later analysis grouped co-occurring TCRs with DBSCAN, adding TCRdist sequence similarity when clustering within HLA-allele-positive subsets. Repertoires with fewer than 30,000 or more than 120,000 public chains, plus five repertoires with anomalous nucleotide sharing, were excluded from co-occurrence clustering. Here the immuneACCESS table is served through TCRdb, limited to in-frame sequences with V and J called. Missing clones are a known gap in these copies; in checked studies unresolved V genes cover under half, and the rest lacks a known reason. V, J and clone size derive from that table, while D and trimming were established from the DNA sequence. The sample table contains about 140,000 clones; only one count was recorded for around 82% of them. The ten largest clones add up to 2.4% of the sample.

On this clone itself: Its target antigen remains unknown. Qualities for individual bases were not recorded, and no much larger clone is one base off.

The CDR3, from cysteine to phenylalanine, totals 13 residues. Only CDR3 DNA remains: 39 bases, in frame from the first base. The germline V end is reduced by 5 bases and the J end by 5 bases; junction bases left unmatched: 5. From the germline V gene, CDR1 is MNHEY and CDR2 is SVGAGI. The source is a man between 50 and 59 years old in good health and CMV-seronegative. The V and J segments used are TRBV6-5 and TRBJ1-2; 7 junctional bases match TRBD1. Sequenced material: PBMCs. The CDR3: CASSKSTGYGYTF. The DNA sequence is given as TGTGCCAGCAGTAAATCGACAGGGTATGGCTACACCTTC.